What follows describes a single T cell receptor beta chain. This record comes from a study of blood T cell repertoires in COVID-19. Sequencing used immunoSEQ multiplex PCR; TCRdb keeps in-frame clones, though not all of them. The sample includes about 190,000 clones, 88% of them seen just once. What was sequenced was peripheral blood. The source is a man aged 25-45 years with acute or convalescent COVID-19.

The CDR3 region has the DNA TGTGCCAGCAGTTTCCACGGGACTGAAGCTTTCTTT. The encoded protein is CASSFHGTEAFF. This chain links TRBV27 with TRBJ1-1, with D unclear. V was trimmed by 3 bases and J by 5 bases, leaving 7 bases between them. Germline CDR1 MNHEY, CDR2 SMNVEV (reference sequence). The CDR3 has 12 amino acids.